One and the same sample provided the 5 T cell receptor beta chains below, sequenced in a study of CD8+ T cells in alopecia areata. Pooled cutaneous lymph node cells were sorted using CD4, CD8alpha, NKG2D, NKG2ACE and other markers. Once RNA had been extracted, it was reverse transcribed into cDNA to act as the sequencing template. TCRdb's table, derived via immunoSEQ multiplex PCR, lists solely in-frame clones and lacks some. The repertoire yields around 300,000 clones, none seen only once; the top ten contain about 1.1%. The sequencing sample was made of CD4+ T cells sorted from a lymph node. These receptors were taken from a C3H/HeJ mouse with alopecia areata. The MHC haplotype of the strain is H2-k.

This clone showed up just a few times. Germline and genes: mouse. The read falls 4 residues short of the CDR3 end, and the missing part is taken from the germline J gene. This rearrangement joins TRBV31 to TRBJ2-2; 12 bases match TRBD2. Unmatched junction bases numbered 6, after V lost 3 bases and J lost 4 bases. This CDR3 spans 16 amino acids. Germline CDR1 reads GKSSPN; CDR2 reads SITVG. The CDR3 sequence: CAWSGTGGLSTGQLYF. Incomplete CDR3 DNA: TGTGCCTGGAGCGGGACTGGGGGGTTGAGCACCGGG.

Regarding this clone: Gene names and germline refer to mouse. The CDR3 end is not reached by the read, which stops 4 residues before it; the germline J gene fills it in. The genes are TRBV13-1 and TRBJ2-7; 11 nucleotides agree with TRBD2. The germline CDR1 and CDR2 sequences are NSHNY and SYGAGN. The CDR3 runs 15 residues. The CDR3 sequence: CASSDAKDWGDEQYF. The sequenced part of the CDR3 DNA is TGTGCCAGCAGTGATGCAAAGGACTGGGGGGAT.

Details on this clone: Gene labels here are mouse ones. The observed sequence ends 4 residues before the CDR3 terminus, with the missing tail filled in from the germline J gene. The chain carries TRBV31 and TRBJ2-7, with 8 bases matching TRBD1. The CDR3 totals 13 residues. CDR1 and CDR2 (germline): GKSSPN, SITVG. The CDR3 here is CAWSLGQVDEQYF. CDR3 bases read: TGTGCCTGGAGTCTGGGACAGGTGGAT.

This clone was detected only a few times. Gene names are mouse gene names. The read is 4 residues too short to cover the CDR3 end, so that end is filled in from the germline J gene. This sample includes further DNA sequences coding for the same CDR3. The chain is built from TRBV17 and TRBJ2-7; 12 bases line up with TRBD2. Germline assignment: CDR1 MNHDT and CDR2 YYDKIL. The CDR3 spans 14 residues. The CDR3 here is CASSSGTGGYEQYF. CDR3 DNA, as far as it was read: TGTGCTAGCAGTTCCGGGACTGGGGGGTAT.

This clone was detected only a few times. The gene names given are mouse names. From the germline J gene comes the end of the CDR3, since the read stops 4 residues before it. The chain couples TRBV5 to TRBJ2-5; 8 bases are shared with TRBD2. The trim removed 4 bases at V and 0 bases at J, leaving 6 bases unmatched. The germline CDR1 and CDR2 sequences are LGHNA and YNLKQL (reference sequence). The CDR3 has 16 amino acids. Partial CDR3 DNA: TGTGCCAGCAGCCCCCCGAACTGGGGGAACCAAGAC. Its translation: CASSPPNWGNQD. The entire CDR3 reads CASSPPNWGNQDTQYF.